This T cell receptor (beta chain) was found in a study of cytomegalovirus exposure and HLA in healthy donors. It was healthy bone marrow donors who served as donors. Overall study results and limits: One later analysis reportedly identified an Asian-associated ancestry cluster that showed fewer N-insertions than the approximately 600-donor mean. The study assumed roughly uniform donor sequencing depth for presence/absence analyses. Specificity for CMV antigens was confirmed in vitro for a few of the CMV-associated chains.

Worth noting for this clone: Its specificity is unknown.

Germline CDR1 reads SGHRS; CDR2 reads YFSETQ. The CDR3 runs 15 residues. Amplification used 60 Vbeta primers and 13 Jbeta primers. Clones were read by immunoSEQ multiplex PCR, and TCRdb kept only the in-frame ones, dropping some. This sample carries 210,000 or so clones, over 65% of them seen once, and the ten largest clones take 0.6% to 0.7%. The genes are TRBV5-1 and TRBJ2-5; TRBD1 agrees at 11 bases. The DNA end lines up better with TRBJ2-7; the J call may be wrong. The specimen sequenced was PBMCs. The TCR sequence derives from a man aged 18 to 35 in good health and CMV-seronegative. CDR3 sequence reads: CASSLGTGGTYEQYF. Written as DNA, the CDR3 is TGCGCCAGCAGCTTGGGGACAGGGGGCACGTACGAGCAGTACTTC.